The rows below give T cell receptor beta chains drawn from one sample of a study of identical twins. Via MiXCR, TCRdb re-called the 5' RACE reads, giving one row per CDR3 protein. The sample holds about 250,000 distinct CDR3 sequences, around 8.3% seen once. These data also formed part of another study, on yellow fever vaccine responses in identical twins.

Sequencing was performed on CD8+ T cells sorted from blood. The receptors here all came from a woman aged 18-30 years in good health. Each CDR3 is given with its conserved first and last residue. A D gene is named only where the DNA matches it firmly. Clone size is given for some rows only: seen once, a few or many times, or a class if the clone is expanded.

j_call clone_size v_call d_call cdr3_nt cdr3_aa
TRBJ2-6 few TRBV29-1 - TGCAGCGTTGAGGCAGCCGGGGCCAACGTCCTGACTTTC CSVEAAGANVLTF
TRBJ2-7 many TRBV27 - TGTGCCAGCAGTTTAAGGGGTCCGGGACTCGAGCAGTACTTC CASSLRGPGLEQYF
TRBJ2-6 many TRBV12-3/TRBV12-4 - TGTGCCCTCAGTTTCGGCGGACAGAGACTATCTGGGGCCAACGTCCTGACTTTC CALSFGGQRLSGANVLTF
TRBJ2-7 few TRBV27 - TGTGCCAGCAGTTTATCACACGGGGTGGGGAGGTACGAGCAGTACTTC CASSLSHGVGRYEQYF
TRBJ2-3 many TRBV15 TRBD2 TGTGCCACCAGTACCGGGGAGGGGACAGATACGCAGTATTTT CATSTGEGTDTQYF
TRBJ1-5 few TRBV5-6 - TGTGCCAGCATTAACAACCAGGCTGGGGGAAGGGGTAGCAATCAGCCCCAGCATTTT CASINNQAGGRGSNQPQHF
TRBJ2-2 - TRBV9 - TGTGCCAGCAGCGACGCAGGGAGCGCGGAGCTGTTTTTT CASSDAGSAELFF
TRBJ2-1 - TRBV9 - TGTGCCAGCAGCGAGGTCGCGGGGTTTTCCTACAATGAGCAGTTCTTC CASSEVAGFSYNEQFF
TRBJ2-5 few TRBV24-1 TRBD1 TGTGCCACCAGGAGGGACAGGGGGCGAGAGACCCAGTACTTC CATRRDRGRETQYF
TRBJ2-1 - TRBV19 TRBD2 TGTGCCAGTAGTACCCCCTTACTAGCGGAGCTCTACAATGAGCAGTTCTTC CASSTPLLAELYNEQFF
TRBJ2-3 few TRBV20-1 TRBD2 TGCAGTGCTAGAGGACTAGCCGACGCTTCTCGAATTGGGCAGTATTTT CSARGLADASRIGQYF
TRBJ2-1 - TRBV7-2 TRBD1 TGTGCCAGCAGCACCTGGACAGGGGCGGGCAATGAGCAGTTCTTC CASSTWTGAGNEQFF
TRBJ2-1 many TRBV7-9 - TGTGCCAGCAGCTTAGTTCCGGGGAGCTCCTACAATGAGCAGTTCTTC CASSLVPGSSYNEQFF
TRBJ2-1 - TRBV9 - TGTGCCAGCAGCGCCCGGTCGGGGAATGAGCAGTTCTTC CASSARSGNEQFF
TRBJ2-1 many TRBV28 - TGTGCCAGCAGTTCGGACAGTAGGTACAATGAGCAGTTCTTC CASSSDSRYNEQFF
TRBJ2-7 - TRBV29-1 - TGCAGCGTTGAAGGGCTACCAAACGAGCAGTACTTC CSVEGLPNEQYF
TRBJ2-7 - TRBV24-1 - TGTGCCACCAGTGATCACAGGGACTACGAGCAGTACTTC CATSDHRDYEQYF
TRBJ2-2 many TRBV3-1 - TGTGCCAGCAGCCAAGATTTGGGGACCGGGGAGCTGTTTTTT CASSQDLGTGELFF
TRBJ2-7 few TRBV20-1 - TGCAGTGCTAGGGGGGGGGCTGACTACGAGCAGTACTTC CSARGGADYEQYF
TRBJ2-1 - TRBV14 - TGTGCCAGCAGCAAGACAGGTCTCGACAATGAGCAGTTCTTC CASSKTGLDNEQFF
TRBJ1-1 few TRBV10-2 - TGCGCCAGCAGTGAATCCCCAGGTCTGAACACTGAAGCTTTCTTT CASSESPGLNTEAFF
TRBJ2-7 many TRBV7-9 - TGTGCCGTAACGGACAGAGTCTCCTACGAGCAGTACTTC CAVTDRVSYEQYF
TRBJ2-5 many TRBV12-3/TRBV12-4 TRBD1 TGTGCCAGCAGCTTGGACAGGGGGCGGGAGACCCAGTACTTC CASSLDRGRETQYF
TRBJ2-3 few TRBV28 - TGTGCCAGCAGTTTTGCTAGCGGCACAGATACGCAGTATTTT CASSFASGTDTQYF
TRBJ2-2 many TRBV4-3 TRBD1 TGCGCCAGCAGCCAAGATGGAACAGGGGGCGACACCGGGGAGCTGTTTTTT CASSQDGTGGDTGELFF
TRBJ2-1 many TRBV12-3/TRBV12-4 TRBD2 TGTGCCAGCAGCGCAGGACTAGCGGGGTGGAATGAGCAGTTCTTC CASSAGLAGWNEQFF
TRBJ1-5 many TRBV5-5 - TGTGCCAGCAGCAGGTGGGGGAAAGGCCAGCCCCAGCATTTT CASSRWGKGQPQHF
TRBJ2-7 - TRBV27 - TGTGCCAGCAGTTTAAGAGGGAATGCCTACGAGCAGTACTTC CASSLRGNAYEQYF
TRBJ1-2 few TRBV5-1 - TGCGCCAGCAGCTTGGAGACACGGCTTTTCTATGGCTACACCTTC CASSLETRLFYGYTF
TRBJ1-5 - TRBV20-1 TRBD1 TGCAGTGTTATTAATTCCCGGGACAGGGGGCGACAGCCCCAGCATTTT CSVINSRDRGRQPQHF
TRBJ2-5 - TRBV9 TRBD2 TGTGCCAGCAGCCCCAGGACTAGCGGGGCTCTCCAAGAGACCCAGTACTTC CASSPRTSGALQETQYF
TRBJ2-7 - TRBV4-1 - TGCGCCAGCAGCCCCTTAGGGGAATCCTACGAGCAGTACTTC CASSPLGESYEQYF
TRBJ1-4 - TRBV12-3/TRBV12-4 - TGTGCCAGCATCCCAACCCCGACAGCTAATGAAAAACTGTTTTTT CASIPTPTANEKLFF
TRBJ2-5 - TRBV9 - TGTGCCAGCAGCGTAGGGGTAGGGTTGGAGACCCAGTACTTC CASSVGVGLETQYF
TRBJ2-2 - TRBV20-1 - TGCAGTGCTAGAAGGCCGGAATCGGGGGACACCGGGGAGCTGTTTTTT CSARRPESGDTGELFF
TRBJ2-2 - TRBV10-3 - TGTGCCATCACTCCGGGAACCGGGGAGCTGTTTTTT CAITPGTGELFF
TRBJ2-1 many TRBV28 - TGTGCCAGCAGTTTATTCGGCAGGGGCCACAATGAGCAGTTCTTC CASSLFGRGHNEQFF
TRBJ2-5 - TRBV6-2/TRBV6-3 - TGTGCCAGCAGTTACTCGAATCCGTACATACAAGAGACCCAGTACTTC CASSYSNPYIQETQYF
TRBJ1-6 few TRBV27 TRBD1 TGTGCCAGCTCAGGGGGACGGAGCTCCTATAATTCACCCCTCCACTTT CASSGGRSSYNSPLHF
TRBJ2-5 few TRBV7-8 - TGTGCCAGCAGCTTAGTAGCCCTAGTCAGGGGAGGGGCAGAGACCCAGTACTTC CASSLVALVRGGAETQYF
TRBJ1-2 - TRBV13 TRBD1 TGTGCCAGCAGCTCGCCGACAGGGGGCTTCGATGGCTACACCTTC CASSSPTGGFDGYTF
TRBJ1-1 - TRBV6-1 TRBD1 TGTGCCAGCAGTGCGGAGGGGGCCCACACTGAAGCTTTCTTT CASSAEGAHTEAFF
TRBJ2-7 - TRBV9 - TGTGCCAGCAGCGTAGCGGGGGGCTTATCCGAGCAGTACTTC CASSVAGGLSEQYF
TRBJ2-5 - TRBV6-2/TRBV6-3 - TGTGCCAGCAGTTCTATGGGTCGGGTGCAAGAGACCCAGTACTTC CASSSMGRVQETQYF
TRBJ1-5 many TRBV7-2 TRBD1 TGTGCCAGCAGCTTAGCCGGAGGGGGCGAAGATCAGCCCCAGCATTTT CASSLAGGGEDQPQHF